The 5 T cell receptor beta chains below all came from one sample that was sequenced in a study of siplizumab effects on memory and regulatory T cells. Profiling relied on immunoSEQ multiplex PCR, and the TCRdb table lists in-frame clones only, not all of them. Of about 94,000 clones listed, approximately 95% are singletons. The sample comprised non-Treg CD4+ T cells sorted from blood. The receptors originated from a human donor in good health.

V and J are TRBV5-6 and TRBJ1-3; the D is unclear. CDR1 and CDR2 (germline): SGHDT, YYEEEE. This CDR3 has 15 residues. Trimming took off 0 bases at V and 0 bases at J, with 7 bases between the two ends. The CDR3 sequence: CASSLDSHSGNTIYF. The CDR3 coding sequence is TGTGCCAGCAGCTTGGACAGCCACTCTGGAAACACCATATATTTT.

The rearrangement uses TRBV7-9 and TRBJ2-7; D is uncertain. The CDR3 is 13 amino acids. The germline V and J ends were trimmed by 5 bases and 3 bases, with 11 bases remaining between them. Germline CDR1 reads SEHNR; CDR2 reads FQNEAQ (reference sequence). The CDR3 DNA reads as TGTGCCAGCAGCCGCGACCTTGTCTACGAGCAGTACTTC. Encoded protein: CASSRDLVYEQYF.

The chain recombines TRBV30 with TRBJ1-2; D remains unclear. From germline, CDR1 is GTSNPN and CDR2 SVGIG (reference sequence). Trimming left V 0 bases short and J 6 bases short, with 8 bases between. The CDR3 is 12 amino acids. The CDR3 sequence: CAWSVGSDGYTF. The CDR3 DNA reads as TGTGCCTGGAGTGTAGGGAGTGATGGCTACACCTTC.

This rearrangement joins TRBV5-1 to TRBJ2-7; D remains ambiguous. Per the germline V gene, CDR1 is SGHRS and CDR2 is YFSETQ. V dropped 1 base and J dropped 2 bases, with 7 bases sitting between them. The CDR3 consists of 13 residues. CDR3 loop: CASSLYSAYEQYF. The CDR3 DNA reads as TGCGCCAGCAGCTTGTACTCTGCCTACGAGCAGTACTTC.

The chain recombines TRBV29-1 with TRBJ2-3, with TRBD2 matching 12 bases. V shed 6 bases and J 4 bases; nucleotides not matched to a gene: 8. Germline CDR1 and CDR2: SQVTM and ANQGSEA. This CDR3 contains 15 residues. CDR3: CSVSLAGGPADTQYF. DNA of the CDR3: TGCAGCGTCTCCCTAGCGGGAGGGCCGGCAGATACGCAGTATTTT.